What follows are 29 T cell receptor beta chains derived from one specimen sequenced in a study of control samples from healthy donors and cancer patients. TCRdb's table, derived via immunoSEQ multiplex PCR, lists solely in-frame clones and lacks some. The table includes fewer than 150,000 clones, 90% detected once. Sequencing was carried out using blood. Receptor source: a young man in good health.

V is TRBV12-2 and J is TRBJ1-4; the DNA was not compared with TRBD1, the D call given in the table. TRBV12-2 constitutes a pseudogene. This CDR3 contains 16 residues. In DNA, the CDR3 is TGTGCAAGTCGCTCCCCCCAGGTCAGACCCGATGAAAAACTGTTTTTT. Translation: CASRSPQVRPDEKLFF.

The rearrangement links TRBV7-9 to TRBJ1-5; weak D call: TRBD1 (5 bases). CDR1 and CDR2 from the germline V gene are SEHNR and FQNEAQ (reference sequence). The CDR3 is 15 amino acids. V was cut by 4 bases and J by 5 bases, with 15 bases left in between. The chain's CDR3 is CASSSPTWGDQPQHF. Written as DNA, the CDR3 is TGTGCCAGCAGCTCCCCCACCTGGGGGGATCAGCCCCAGCATTTT. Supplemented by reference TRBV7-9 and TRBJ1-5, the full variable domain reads DTGVSQNPRHKITKRGQNVTFRCDPISEHNRLYWYRQTLGQGPEFLTYFQNEAQLEKSRLLSDRFSAERPKGSFSTLEIQRTEQGDSAMYLCASSSPTWGDQPQHFGDGTRLSIL.

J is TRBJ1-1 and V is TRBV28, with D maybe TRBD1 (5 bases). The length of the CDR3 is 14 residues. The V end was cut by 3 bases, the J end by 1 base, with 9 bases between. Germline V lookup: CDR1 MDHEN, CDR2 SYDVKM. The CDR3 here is CASSFYDRNTEAFF. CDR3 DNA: TGTGCCAGCAGTTTCTACGACAGGAACACTGAAGCTTTCTTT.

CDR3 DNA sequence: TGTGCCATCAGTGAGTCGTTGAACACTGAAGCTTTCTTT. Translating it yields CAISESLNTEAFF. The rearrangement joins TRBV10-3 to TRBJ1-1; D gene ambiguous. This CDR3 is 13 amino acids long. The V and J ends lost 0 bases and 0 bases respectively, with 2 bases between them. Germline loops: CDR1 ENHRY, CDR2 SYGVKD.

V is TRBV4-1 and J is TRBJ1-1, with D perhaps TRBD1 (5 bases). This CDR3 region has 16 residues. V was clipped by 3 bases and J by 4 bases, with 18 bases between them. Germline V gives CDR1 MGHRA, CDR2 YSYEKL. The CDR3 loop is CASSQHPGRRGTEAFF. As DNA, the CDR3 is TGCGCCAGCAGCCAGCATCCGGGACGGAGGGGCACTGAAGCTTTCTTT.

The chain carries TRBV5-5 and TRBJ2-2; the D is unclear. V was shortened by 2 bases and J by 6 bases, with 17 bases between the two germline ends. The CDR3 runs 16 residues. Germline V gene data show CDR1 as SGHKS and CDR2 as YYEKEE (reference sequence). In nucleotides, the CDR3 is TGTGCCAGCAGCTTATATTCCCCGACGAAGGCCGGGGAGCTGTTTTTT. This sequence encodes CASSLYSPTKAGELFF.

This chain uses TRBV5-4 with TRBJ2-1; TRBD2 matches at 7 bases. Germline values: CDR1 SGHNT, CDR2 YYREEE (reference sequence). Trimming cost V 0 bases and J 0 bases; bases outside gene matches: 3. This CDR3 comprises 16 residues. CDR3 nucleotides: TGTGCCAGCAGCTTGGCCTCTAGCGGCTCCTACAATGAGCAGTTCTTC. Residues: CASSLASSGSYNEQFF.

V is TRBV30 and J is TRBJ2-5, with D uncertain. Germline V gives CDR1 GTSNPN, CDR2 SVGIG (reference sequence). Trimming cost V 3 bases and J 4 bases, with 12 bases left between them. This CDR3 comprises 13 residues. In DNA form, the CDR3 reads TGTGCCTGGAGCCCGGCAGGCCCAGAGACCCAGTACTTC. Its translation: CAWSPAGPETQYF.

The CDR3 region has the DNA TGTGCCAGCAGCTTAGGGAGGGCCACCGGGGAGCTGTTTTTT. Protein sequence: CASSLGRATGELFF. The genes are TRBV11-2 and TRBJ2-2, with a tentative D call TRBD2 (6 bases). The CDR3 contains 14 residues. The germline CDR1 and CDR2 sequences are SGHAT and FQNNGV. V was shortened by 1 base and J by 4 bases, with 7 bases between the two germline ends.

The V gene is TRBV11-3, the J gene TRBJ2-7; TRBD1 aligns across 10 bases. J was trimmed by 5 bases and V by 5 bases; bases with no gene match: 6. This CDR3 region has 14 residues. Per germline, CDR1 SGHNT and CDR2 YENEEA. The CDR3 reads CASSQRQGAHEQYF. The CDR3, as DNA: TGTGCCAGCAGCCAAAGACAGGGGGCCCACGAGCAGTACTTC.

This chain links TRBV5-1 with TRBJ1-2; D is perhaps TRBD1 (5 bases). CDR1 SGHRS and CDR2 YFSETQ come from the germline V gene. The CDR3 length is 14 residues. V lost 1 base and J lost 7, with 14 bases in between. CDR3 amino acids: CASSLWDGESGYTF. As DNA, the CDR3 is TGCGCCAGCAGCTTGTGGGACGGGGAGTCTGGCTACACCTTC.

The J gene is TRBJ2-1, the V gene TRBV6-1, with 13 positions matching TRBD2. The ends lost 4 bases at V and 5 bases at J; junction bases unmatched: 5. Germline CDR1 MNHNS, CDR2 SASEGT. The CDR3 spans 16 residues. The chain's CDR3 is CASSAILAGGHNEQFF. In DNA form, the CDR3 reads TGTGCCAGCAGTGCGATACTAGCGGGGGGGCACAATGAGCAGTTCTTC.

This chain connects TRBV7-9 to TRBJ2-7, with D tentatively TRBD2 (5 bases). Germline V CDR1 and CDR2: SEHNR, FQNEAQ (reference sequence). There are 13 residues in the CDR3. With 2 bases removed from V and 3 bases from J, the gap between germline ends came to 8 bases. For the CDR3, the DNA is TGTGCCAGCAGCTTACGGGAAATCTACGAGCAGTACTTC. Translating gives CASSLREIYEQYF.

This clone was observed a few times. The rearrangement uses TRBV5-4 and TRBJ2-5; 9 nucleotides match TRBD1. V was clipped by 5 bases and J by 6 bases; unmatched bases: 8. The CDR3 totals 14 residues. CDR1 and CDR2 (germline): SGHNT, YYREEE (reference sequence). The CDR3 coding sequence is TGTGCCAGCAGAGATACACAGGGGGCGCAGACCCAGTACTTC. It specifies CASRDTQGAQTQYF.

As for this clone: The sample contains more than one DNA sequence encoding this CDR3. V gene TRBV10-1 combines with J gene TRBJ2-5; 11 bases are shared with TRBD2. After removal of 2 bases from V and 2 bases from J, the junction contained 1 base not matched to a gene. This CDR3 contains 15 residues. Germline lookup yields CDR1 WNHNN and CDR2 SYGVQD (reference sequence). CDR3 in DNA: TGCGCCAGCAGTGAGGGACTAGCGGGTCAAGAGACCCAGTACTTC. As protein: CASSEGLAGQETQYF.

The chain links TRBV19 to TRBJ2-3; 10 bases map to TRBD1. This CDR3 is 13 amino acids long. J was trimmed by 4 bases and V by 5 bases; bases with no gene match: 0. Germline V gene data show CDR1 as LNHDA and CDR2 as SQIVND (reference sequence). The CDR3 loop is CASSGQGADTQYF. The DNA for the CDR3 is TGTGCCAGTAGTGGACAGGGGGCAGATACGCAGTATTTT.

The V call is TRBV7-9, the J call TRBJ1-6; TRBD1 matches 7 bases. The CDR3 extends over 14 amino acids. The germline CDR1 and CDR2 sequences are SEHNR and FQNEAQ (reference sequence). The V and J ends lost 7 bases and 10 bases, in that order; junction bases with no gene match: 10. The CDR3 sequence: CASTPGGVGSPLHF. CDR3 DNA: TGTGCCAGCACCCCAGGGGGGGTCGGCTCACCCCTCCACTTT.

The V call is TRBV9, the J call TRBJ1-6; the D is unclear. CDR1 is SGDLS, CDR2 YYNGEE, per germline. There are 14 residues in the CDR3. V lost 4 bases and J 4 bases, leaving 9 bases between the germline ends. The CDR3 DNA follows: TGTGCCAGCAGCCCCAACAGATATAATTCACCCCTCCACTTT. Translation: CASSPNRYNSPLHF.

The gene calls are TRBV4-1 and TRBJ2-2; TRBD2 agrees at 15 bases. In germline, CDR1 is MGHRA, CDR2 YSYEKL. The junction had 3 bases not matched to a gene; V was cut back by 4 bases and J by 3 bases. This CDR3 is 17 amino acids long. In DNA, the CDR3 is TGCGCCAGCAGCCGGGGGACTAGCGGGGGGTACACCGGGGAGCTGTTTTTT. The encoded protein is CASSRGTSGGYTGELFF.

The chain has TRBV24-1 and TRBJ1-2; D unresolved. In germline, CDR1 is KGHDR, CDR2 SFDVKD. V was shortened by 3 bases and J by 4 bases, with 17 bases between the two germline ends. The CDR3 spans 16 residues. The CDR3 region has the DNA TGTGCCACCAGTGATGGAGGGTCAGGTCGGGTCTATGGCTACACCTTC. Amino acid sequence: CATSDGGSGRVYGYTF.

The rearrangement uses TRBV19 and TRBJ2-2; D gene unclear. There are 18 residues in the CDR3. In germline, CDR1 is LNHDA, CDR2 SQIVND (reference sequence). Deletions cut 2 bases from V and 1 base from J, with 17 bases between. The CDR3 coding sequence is TGTGCCAGTAGTATATTTTGGCTCCATGGGAAGAACACCGGGGAGCTGTTTTTT. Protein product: CASSIFWLHGKNTGELFF.

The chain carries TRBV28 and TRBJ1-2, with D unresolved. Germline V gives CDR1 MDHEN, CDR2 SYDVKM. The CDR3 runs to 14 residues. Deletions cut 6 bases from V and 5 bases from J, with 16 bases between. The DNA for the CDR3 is TGTGCCAGCAGCCCCTCGGGTGAAGTATATGGCTACACCTTC. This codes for CASSPSGEVYGYTF.

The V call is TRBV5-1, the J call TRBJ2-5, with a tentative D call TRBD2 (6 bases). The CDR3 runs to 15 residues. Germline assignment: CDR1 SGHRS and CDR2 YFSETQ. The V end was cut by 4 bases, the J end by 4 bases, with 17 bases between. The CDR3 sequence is CASSIVPGLSETQYF. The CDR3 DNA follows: TGCGCCAGCAGCATCGTCCCGGGACTCTCAGAGACCCAGTACTTC.

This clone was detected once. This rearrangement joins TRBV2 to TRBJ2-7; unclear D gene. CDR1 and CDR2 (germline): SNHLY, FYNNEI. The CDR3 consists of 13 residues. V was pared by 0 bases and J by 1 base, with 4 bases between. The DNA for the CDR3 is TGTGCCAGCAGTGAAGCCGTATCCTACGAGCAGTACTTC. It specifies CASSEAVSYEQYF.

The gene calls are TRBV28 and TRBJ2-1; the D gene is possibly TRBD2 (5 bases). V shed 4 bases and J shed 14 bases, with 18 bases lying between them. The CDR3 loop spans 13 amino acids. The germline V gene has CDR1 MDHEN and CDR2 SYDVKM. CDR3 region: CASSSPPGTSEFF. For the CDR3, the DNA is TGTGCCAGCAGTTCCCCCCCGGGAACCTCAGAGTTCTTC.

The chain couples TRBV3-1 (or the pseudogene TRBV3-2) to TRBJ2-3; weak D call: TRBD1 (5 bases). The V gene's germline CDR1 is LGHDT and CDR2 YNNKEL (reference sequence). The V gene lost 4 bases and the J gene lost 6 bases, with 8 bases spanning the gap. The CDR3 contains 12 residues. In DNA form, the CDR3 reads TGTGCCAGCAGCCTGTACAGGGATACGCAGTATTTT. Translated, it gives CASSLYRDTQYF.

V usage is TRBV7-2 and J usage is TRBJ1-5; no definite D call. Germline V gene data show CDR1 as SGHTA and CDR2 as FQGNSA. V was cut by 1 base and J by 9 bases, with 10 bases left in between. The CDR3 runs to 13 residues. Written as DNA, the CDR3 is TGTGCCAGCAGCTTAGGTTTGCCGATGCCCCAGCATTTT. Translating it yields CASSLGLPMPQHF.

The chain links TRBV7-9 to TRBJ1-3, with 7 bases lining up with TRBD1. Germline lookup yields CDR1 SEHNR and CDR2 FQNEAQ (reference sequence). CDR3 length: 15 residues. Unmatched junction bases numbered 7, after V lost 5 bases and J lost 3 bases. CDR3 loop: CASSQTGKDGNTIYF. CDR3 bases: TGTGCCAGCAGCCAGACAGGGAAGGATGGAAACACCATATATTTT.

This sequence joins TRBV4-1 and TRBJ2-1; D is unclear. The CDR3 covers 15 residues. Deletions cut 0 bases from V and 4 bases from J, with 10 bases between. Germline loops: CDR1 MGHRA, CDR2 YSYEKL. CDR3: CASSQEGRTYNEQFF. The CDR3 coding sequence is TGCGCCAGCAGCCAAGAAGGTAGAACGTACAATGAGCAGTTCTTC.